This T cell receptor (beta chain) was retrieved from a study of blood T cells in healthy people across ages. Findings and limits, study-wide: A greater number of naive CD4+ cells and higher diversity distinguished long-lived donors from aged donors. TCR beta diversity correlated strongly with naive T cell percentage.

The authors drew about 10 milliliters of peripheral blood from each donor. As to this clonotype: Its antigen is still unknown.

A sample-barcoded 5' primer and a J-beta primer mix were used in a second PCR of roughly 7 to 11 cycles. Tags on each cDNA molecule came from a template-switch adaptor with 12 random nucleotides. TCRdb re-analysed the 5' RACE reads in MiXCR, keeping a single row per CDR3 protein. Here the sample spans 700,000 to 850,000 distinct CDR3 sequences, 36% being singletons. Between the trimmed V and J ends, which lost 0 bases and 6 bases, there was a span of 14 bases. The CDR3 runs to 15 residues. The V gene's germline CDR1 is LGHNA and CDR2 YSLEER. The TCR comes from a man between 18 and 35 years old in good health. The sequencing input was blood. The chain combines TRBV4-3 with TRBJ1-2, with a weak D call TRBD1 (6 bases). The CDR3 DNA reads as TGCGCCAGCAGCCAAGATTGGGGGGCAGGGGATGGCTACACCTTC. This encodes CASSQDWGAGDGYTF.